This T cell receptor (beta chain) is drawn from a study of T cell changes during pregnancy in multiple sclerosis. CDR3 size: 16 residues. CDR1 is SGHVS and CDR2 is FQNEAQ in the germline V gene. The V gene end was trimmed by 0 bases and the J gene end by 5 bases; junction bases not matched to a gene: 9. Assay used: immunoSEQ multiplex PCR; TCRdb lists only in-frame clones, some missing. This table has under 30,000 clones, about 89% appearing once. The TCR sequence derives from a female donor in good health, enrolled as a control in a pregnancy study. Sample: CD4+ T cells from peripheral blood mononuclear cells, taken in the first trimester of pregnancy. The V gene is TRBV7-8, the J gene TRBJ1-1; TRBD1 matches at 7 bases. Written as DNA, the CDR3 is TGTGCCAGCAGCTTAGCGCTCGGCCAGGGGGGAACTGAAGCTTTCTTT. Translating it yields CASSLALGQGGTEAFF.